This T cell receptor beta chain originates from a study of cytomegalovirus exposure and HLA in healthy donors. In the study overall: An earlier analysis found fewer than 140 million unique TCR beta sequences from approximately 190 million T cells.

A multiplex PCR was run with 60 Vbeta primers and 13 Jbeta primers. Clones were read by immunoSEQ multiplex PCR, and TCRdb kept only the in-frame ones, dropping some. The table records 90,000 or so clones, approximately 80% of them present only once. Regarding the study as a whole: Most subjects' HLA-A and HLA-B alleles were reportedly predicted from TCR beta sequences. As a later analysis showed, a missense DCLRE1C variant was linked to trimming of TCR beta V- and J-genes. Rarity marked most TCR sequences, yet some public TCRs occurred in many donors.

Trimming took 0 bases from V and 11 from J; bases not matched to a gene: 10. The germline V gene encodes CDR1 SGHRS and CDR2 YFSETQ. This CDR3 is built from 15 residues. Notes on this clone: Its target is not known.

The J gene is TRBJ2-5, the V gene TRBV5-1; 10 bases are shared with TRBD2. The sequence derives from a man aged 50 to 59 in good health and CMV-seropositive. The sample consisted of PBMCs. The CDR3 region is CASSLEASGSKGQYF. CDR3 DNA sequence: TGCGCCAGCAGCTTGGAGGCTAGCGGGAGTAAAGGGCAGTACTTC. The variable domain in full, with the rest retrieved from reference TRBV5-1 and TRBJ2-5, is KAGVTQTPRYLIKTRGQQVTLSCSPISGHRSVSWYQQTPGQGLQFLFEYFSETQRNKGNFPGRFSGRQFSNSRSEMNVSTLELGDSALYLCASSLEASGSKGQYFGPGTRLLVL.